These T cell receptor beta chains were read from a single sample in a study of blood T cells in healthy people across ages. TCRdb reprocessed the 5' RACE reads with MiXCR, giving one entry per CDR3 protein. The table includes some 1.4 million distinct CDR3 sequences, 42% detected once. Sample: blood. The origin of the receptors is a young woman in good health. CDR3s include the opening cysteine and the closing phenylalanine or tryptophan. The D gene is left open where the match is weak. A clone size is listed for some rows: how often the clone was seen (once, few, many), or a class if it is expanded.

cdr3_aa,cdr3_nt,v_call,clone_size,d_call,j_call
CASSTGLAFNEQYF,TGCGCCAGCAGCACGGGACTAGCGTTCAACGAGCAGTACTTC,TRBV5-1,.,TRBD2,TRBJ2-7
CASSETGALRGKNIQYF,TGTGCCAGCAGTGAAACTGGTGCCCTACGGGGCAAAAACATTCAGTACTTC,TRBV2,few,.,TRBJ2-4
CTSSQAGATFF,TGTACCAGCAGCCAGGCGGGTGCCACGTTCTTC,TRBV3-1,.,.,TRBJ2-1
CASSYSGGPSYEQYF,TGTGCCAGCAGCTATAGCGGGGGTCCTTCCTACGAGCAGTACTTC,TRBV7-3,many,TRBD2,TRBJ2-7
CASSPEGSNEQFF,TGTGCCAGCTCACCAGAGGGTTCCAATGAGCAGTTCTTC,TRBV18,.,.,TRBJ2-1
CASSFASGPRAKNIQYF,TGTGCCAGCAGTTTTGCTAGCGGGCCCCGAGCCAAAAACATTCAGTACTTC,TRBV27,.,TRBD2,TRBJ2-4
CSAEDFPYNEQFF,TGCAGTGCTGAGGACTTTCCCTACAATGAGCAGTTCTTC,TRBV20-1,.,.,TRBJ2-1
CASTQTGDIQYF,TGTGCCAGCACCCAAACAGGGGACATTCAGTACTTC,TRBV12-3/TRBV12-4,.,TRBD1,TRBJ2-4
CAISGTGGTDSPLHF,TGTGCCATCAGTGGGACAGGGGGTACCGATTCACCCCTCCACTTT,TRBV10-3,.,TRBD1,TRBJ1-6
CASSPGGARYQPQHF,TGTGCCAGTAGCCCTGGGGGAGCCCGCTATCAGCCCCAGCATTTT,TRBV19,.,.,TRBJ1-5
CASSEGYGYGYTF,TGTGCCAGCAGTGAGGGATATGGCTATGGCTACACCTTC,TRBV2,few,.,TRBJ1-2
CSASRQGASEQFF,TGCAGTGCTAGTAGACAGGGGGCTAGTGAGCAGTTCTTC,TRBV20-1,.,TRBD1,TRBJ2-1
CASSELVEGARGYTF,TGTGCCAGCAGTGAATTGGTAGAGGGGGCGAGGGGCTACACCTTC,TRBV25-1,.,TRBD1,TRBJ1-2
CSARGYGVSYEQYF,TGCAGTGCTAGGGGGTACGGGGTTTCCTACGAGCAGTACTTC,TRBV20-1,.,.,TRBJ2-7
CASSQEGEALGDTQYF,TGCGCCAGCAGCCAAGAGGGAGAGGCGCTGGGAGATACGCAGTATTTT,TRBV4-1,.,.,TRBJ2-3
CASSQGATETQYF,TGTGCCAGCAGTCAGGGGGCGACGGAGACCCAGTACTTC,TRBV28,few,TRBD1,TRBJ2-5
CARALYEKLFF,TGTGCCAGGGCCTTATATGAAAAACTGTTTTTT,TRBV21-1,few,.,TRBJ1-4
CASSYSLTDTEAFF,TGTGCCAGCAGTTACTCCCTTACAGACACTGAAGCTTTCTTT,TRBV6-6,.,.,TRBJ1-1
CASSPGVASSYNEQFF,TGCGCCAGCAGCCCTGGGGTCGCTAGCTCCTACAATGAGCAGTTCTTC,TRBV5-1,few,.,TRBJ2-1
CASSVAKGTNYGYTF,TGTGCCAGCAGCGTAGCTAAGGGGACAAATTATGGCTACACCTTC,TRBV9,few,.,TRBJ1-2
CASSLSFFWDAKPARPYEQYF,TGTGCCAGCAGTTTAAGTTTTTTTTGGGACGCTAAACCCGCTAGACCCTACGAGCAGTACTTC,TRBV12-3/TRBV12-4,.,.,TRBJ2-7
CASSVNGGATTDTQYF,TGTGCCAGCAGCGTGAACGGGGGGGCTACCACAGATACGCAGTATTTT,TRBV9,.,TRBD2,TRBJ2-3
CASSSWGRLMNTEAFF,TGTGCCAGCAGCTCCTGGGGGCGGTTGATGAACACTGAAGCTTTCTTT,TRBV7-9,.,.,TRBJ1-1
CASILARENYEQYF,TGTGCCAGCATTCTGGCCCGGGAAAACTACGAGCAGTACTTC,TRBV6-2/TRBV6-3,.,.,TRBJ2-7
CAISDGSSGNTIYF,TGTGCCATCAGTGACGGAAGCTCTGGAAACACCATATATTTT,TRBV10-3,.,.,TRBJ1-3
CAISHGSTDTQYF,TGTGCCATCAGTCACGGGAGCACAGATACGCAGTATTTT,TRBV10-3,.,.,TRBJ2-3
CASSLAPGQGAGYTF,TGCGCCAGCAGCTTGGCTCCGGGACAGGGGGCTGGCTACACCTTC,TRBV5-1,few,TRBD1,TRBJ1-2
CASSETHRMEAFF,TGTGCCAGCAGTGAAACTCACAGGATGGAAGCTTTCTTT,TRBV25-1,.,.,TRBJ1-1
CASSYSSSSHEQYF,TGTGCCAGCAGTTACTCGAGTTCCTCCCACGAGCAGTACTTC,TRBV6-6,.,.,TRBJ2-7